These 28 T cell receptor beta chains originate from one sample sequenced in a study of neoadjuvant nivolumab and ipilimumab in lung cancer. Sequencing used immunoSEQ multiplex PCR; TCRdb keeps in-frame clones, though not all of them. This repertoire shows tens of thousands of clones, about 89% found once; its top ten account for roughly 3.7%. The sequencing used blood, collected before neoadjuvant nivolumab, alone or with ipilimumab. Receptors originate from an adult with non-small cell lung cancer. Some clones in this sample may be carry-over from other donors' samples.

The genes are TRBV6-5 and TRBJ1-2, with 9 bases lining up with TRBD1. This CDR3 has 16 residues. J lost 8 bases, V lost 1 base, and 11 bases had no gene match. Germline CDR1 and CDR2: MNHEY and SVGAGI. CDR3 residues: CASSYYPPGQGRGYTF. The CDR3 DNA sequence: TGTGCCAGCAGTTACTACCCTCCGGGACAGGGCCGAGGCTACACCTTC.

This rearrangement joins TRBV5-4 to TRBJ2-1; D is possibly TRBD1 (5 bases). V was pared by 6 bases and J by 2 bases, with 21 bases between. This CDR3 is 17 amino acids long. CDR1 SGHNT and CDR2 YYREEE come from the germline V gene (reference sequence). CDR3 in amino acids: CASIPNLGVLAYNEQFF. The CDR3 DNA follows: TGTGCCAGCATCCCCAACCTAGGGGTACTGGCCTACAATGAGCAGTTCTTC.

The chain couples TRBV7-8 to TRBJ1-2; D uncertain. The ends were cut back, 1 base at V and 8 bases at J, with 14 bases in the middle. This CDR3 is built from 14 residues. Per germline, CDR1 SGHVS and CDR2 FQNEAQ. As DNA, the CDR3 is TGTGCCAGCAGCTTAGTATCTTTGGAAGGCGGCTACACCTTC. Protein: CASSLVSLEGGYTF.

The chain joins TRBV5-4 to TRBJ2-5; 7 positions match TRBD1. The trim removed 0 bases at V and 3 bases at J, leaving 11 bases unmatched. Germline CDR1 reads SGHNT; CDR2 reads YYREEE (reference sequence). The CDR3 is made up of 17 amino acids. CDR3 protein: CASSLVGAGTVKETQYF. DNA for the CDR3: TGTGCCAGCAGCTTGGTGGGTGCCGGGACAGTAAAAGAGACCCAGTACTTC. Together with reference TRBV5-4 and TRBJ2-5, the CDR3 gives the full variable domain: ETGVTQSPTHLIKTRGQQVTLRCSSQSGHNTVSWYQQALGQGPQFIFQYYREEENGRGNFPPRFSGLQFPNYSSELNVNALELDDSALYLCASSLVGAGTVKETQYFGPGTRLLVL.

This clone was observed a handful of times. V and J are TRBV18 and TRBJ2-7, with 11 nucleotides matching TRBD2. Trimming removed 0 bases from V and 3 bases from J; junction bases left unmatched: 1. CDR3 length equals 15 residues. Germline-derived CDR1 and CDR2 are KGHSH and LQKENI. CDR3 in DNA: TGTGCCAGCTCACCACCCGGACTAGCGGGCTACGAGCAGTACTTC. It specifies CASSPPGLAGYEQYF.

V gene TRBV30 combines with J gene TRBJ2-7; no clear D. The V end was cut by 3 bases, the J end by 4 bases, with 13 bases between. Germline V gene lookup returns CDR1 GTSNPN and CDR2 SVGIG (reference sequence). This CDR3 region has 13 residues. CDR3 amino acids: CAWSSITRYEQYF. The CDR3 nucleotides read TGTGCCTGGAGCAGCATCACGCGGTACGAGCAGTACTTC.

This chain uses TRBV18 with TRBJ1-4; D unclear. The V gene's germline CDR1 is KGHSH and CDR2 LQKENI. V was trimmed by 0 bases and J by 4 bases, leaving 0 bases between them. The CDR3 covers 12 residues. The chain's CDR3 is CASSPPNEKLFF. The CDR3 nucleotides read TGTGCCAGCTCACCACCTAATGAAAAACTGTTTTTT.

In DNA, the CDR3 is TGTGCCAGCAGCTTGGGCTCCACAGGACCCCTTGAGCAGTACTTC. Translated, it gives CASSLGSTGPLEQYF. The chain carries TRBV5-4 and TRBJ2-7; TRBD1 is a possible D gene (5 bases). V lost 0 bases to trimming and J lost 7 bases, with 17 bases between them. CDR3 length equals 15 residues. Germline V gives CDR1 SGHNT, CDR2 YYREEE (reference sequence).

This chain connects TRBV7-9 to TRBJ2-7, with D perhaps matching TRBD2 (5 bases). Trimming left V 5 bases short and J 2 bases short, with 13 bases between. This CDR3 region has 14 residues. Germline CDR1 reads SEHNR; CDR2 reads FQNEAQ (reference sequence). In DNA form, the CDR3 reads TGTGCCAGCAGCCCGGGAAGGACCCCCTACGAGCAGTACTTC. It codes for CASSPGRTPYEQYF.

The rearrangement links TRBV14 to TRBJ2-1; no reliable D call. The CDR3 length is 16 residues. Looked up from germline, CDR1 is SGHDN and CDR2 is FVKESK. V was trimmed by 4 bases and J by 3 bases, leaving 16 bases between them. CDR3 loop: CASSPIRLLHYNEQFF. In DNA form, the CDR3 reads TGTGCCAGCAGCCCTATTAGACTCCTACACTACAATGAGCAGTTCTTC.

J is TRBJ1-2 and V is TRBV20-1, with a tentative D call TRBD1 (5 bases). Germline values: CDR1 DFQATT, CDR2 SNEGSKA (reference sequence). Trimming pared 0 bases from V and 13 bases from J, leaving 12 bases between. The CDR3 contains 11 residues. The CDR3 sequence: CSARDGPRGTF. The CDR3 bases are TGCAGTGCTAGAGATGGGCCGAGGGGCACCTTC.

The gene calls are TRBV12-5 and TRBJ2-7; 9 nucleotides align to TRBD1. Germline V gene lookup returns CDR1 LGHNT and CDR2 FRNRAP. V was pared by 0 bases and J by 0 bases, with 12 bases of the junction left unmatched. This CDR3 is 19 amino acids long. The CDR3 region has the DNA TGTGCTAGTGGTTTGGTAAAGGGGACAGGGCAACCAAGCTCCTACGAGCAGTACTTC. Its translation: CASGLVKGTGQPSSYEQYF.

The chain carries TRBV5-4 and TRBJ2-5; the match to TRBD2 covers 11 bases. V shed 4 bases and J 5 bases; nucleotides not matched to a gene: 7. Per germline, CDR1 SGHNT and CDR2 YYREEE (reference sequence). The CDR3 loop spans 15 amino acids. CDR3 nucleotides: TGTGCCAGCAGCCAGACTAGCGGGATGGAGGAGACCCAGTACTTC. It codes for CASSQTSGMEETQYF.

CDR3 protein: CASSRQRGDTEAFF. DNA of the CDR3: TGTGCCAGCAGCAGACAGAGGGGCGACACTGAAGCTTTCTTT. The chain joins TRBV7-2 to TRBJ1-1, with a tentative D call TRBD1 (5 bases). This CDR3 contains 14 residues. Germline assignment: CDR1 SGHTA and CDR2 FQGNSA. V was cut by 5 bases and J by 3 bases, with 13 bases left in between.

The gene calls are TRBV19 and TRBJ1-2; D is undetermined. The CDR3 runs 13 residues. Germline V gene lookup returns CDR1 LNHDA and CDR2 SQIVND (reference sequence). V was shortened by 7 bases and J by 4 bases, with 13 bases between the two germline ends. Written as DNA, the CDR3 is TGTGCCAGTACCAGGACGGGTTCCTATGGCTACACCTTC. Its protein is CASTRTGSYGYTF.

This rearrangement joins TRBV18 to TRBJ2-1; D call uncertain. Trimming removed 1 base at V and 7 bases at J, with 11 bases between. The CDR3 has 14 residues. Germline lookup yields CDR1 KGHSH and CDR2 LQKENI. The CDR3: CASSPQVPPNEQFF. As DNA, the CDR3 is TGTGCCAGCTCACCACAAGTGCCGCCAAATGAGCAGTTCTTC. Full variable domain (missing parts from reference TRBV18 and TRBJ2-1): NAGVMQNPRHLVRRRGQEARLRCSPMKGHSHVYWYRQLPEEGLKFMVYLQKENIIDESGMPKERFSAEFPKEGPSILRIQQVVRGDSAAYFCASSPQVPPNEQFFGPGTRLTVL.

The rearrangement links TRBV6-5 to TRBJ2-1, with 10 bases fitting TRBD2. The ends lost 5 bases at V and 7 bases at J; junction bases unmatched: 8. The CDR3 sequence is 15 residues long. Germline V gives CDR1 MNHEY, CDR2 SVGAGI. The CDR3 DNA reads TGTGCCAGCAGTCACCGCTGGACTAGCGGAAATGAGCAGTTCTTC. Amino acid sequence: CASSHRWTSGNEQFF.

V gene TRBV7-6 combines with J gene TRBJ2-3; 7 bases are a match to TRBD2. From germline, CDR1 is SGHVS and CDR2 FNYEAQ. This CDR3 spans 18 amino acids. With V trimmed by 2 bases and J by 1 base, 12 bases remained unmatched. CDR3 in DNA: TGTGCCAGCAGCTTATCAGGCCGGGGAGGGGCAGGCACAGATACGCAGTATTTT. Its translation: CASSLSGRGGAGTDTQYF. The full variable domain, with the rest looked up from reference TRBV7-6 and TRBJ2-3, is GAGVSQSPRYKVTKRGQDVALRCDPISGHVSLYWYRQALGQGPEFLTYFNYEAQQDKSGLPNDRFSAERPEGSISTLTIQRTEQRDSAMYRCASSLSGRGGAGTDTQYFGPGTRLTVL.

This chain joins TRBV30 and TRBJ1-2; 9 bases align to TRBD1. This CDR3 has 12 amino acids. Germline V gene sequence: CDR1 GTSNPN, CDR2 SVGIG (reference sequence). V shed 7 bases, J shed 8 bases, and the junction held 8 bases outside the gene matches. The DNA for the CDR3 is TGTGCCTCAACAGGGGGCGCATCGGGCTACACCTTC. Translation: CASTGGASGYTF.

This clone was seen only once. The chain couples TRBV7-8 to TRBJ2-7; possible D gene TRBD2, 5 bases. The germline gives CDR1 SGHVS, CDR2 FQNEAQ. Trimming left V 1 base short and J 2 bases short, with 9 bases between. This CDR3 has 14 residues. CDR3 nucleotide sequence: TGTGCCAGCAGCTTAGGAGGGTATGCCTACGAGCAGTACTTC. It is translated as CASSLGGYAYEQYF.

The sample holds a few counts of this clone. V and J are TRBV10-3 and TRBJ1-1; 7 positions agree with TRBD1. This CDR3 is built from 11 residues. Trimming cost V 8 bases and J 8 bases; bases outside gene matches: 5. CDR1 is ENHRY, CDR2 SYGVKD, per germline. Here the CDR3 reads CAIGGRGEAFF. The CDR3 nucleotides are TGTGCCATCGGGGGCAGGGGGGAAGCTTTCTTT.

The CDR3 loop is CASSRGDSHTEAFF. For the CDR3, the DNA is TGTGCCAGCAGTAGGGGGGACAGTCACACTGAAGCTTTCTTT. The chain recombines TRBV6-5 with TRBJ1-1; TRBD1 matches at 7 bases. The CDR3 runs to 14 residues. Trimming took 5 bases from V and 3 from J; bases not matched to a gene: 6. In germline, CDR1 is MNHEY, CDR2 SVGAGI.

V and J are TRBV27 and TRBJ1-1; D call uncertain. The V gene lost 0 bases and the J gene lost 5 bases, with 10 bases spanning the gap. CDR3 length: 14 amino acids. Germline V gene lookup returns CDR1 MNHEY and CDR2 SMNVEV (reference sequence). This CDR3 is CASSLSWGRTEAFF. CDR3 bases: TGTGCCAGCAGTTTATCATGGGGTAGGACTGAAGCTTTCTTT.

The chain carries TRBV6-1 and TRBJ2-1; 10 nucleotides line up with TRBD2. CDR3 length: 16 residues. Germline V lookup: CDR1 MNHNS, CDR2 SASEGT. V was clipped by 2 bases and J by 4 bases; unmatched bases: 5. The CDR3 sequence is CASSELAGAGYNEQFF. CDR3 nucleotide sequence: TGTGCCAGCAGTGAACTAGCGGGAGCGGGTTACAATGAGCAGTTCTTC.

The chain recombines TRBV30 with TRBJ1-4, with D tentatively TRBD1 (6 bases). Trimming shortened V by 2 bases and J by 2 bases, and 18 bases separated the two germline ends. The V gene's germline CDR1 is GTSNPN and CDR2 SVGIG (reference sequence). The length of the CDR3 is 17 residues. The CDR3 loop reads CAWSPRILGATNEKLFF. The CDR3 DNA follows: TGTGCCTGGAGTCCACGGATCCTGGGGGCGACTAATGAAAAACTGTTTTTT.

The chain combines TRBV7-9 with TRBJ2-1; D is undetermined. CDR3 length equals 13 residues. CDR1 and CDR2 from the germline V gene are SEHNR and FQNEAQ (reference sequence). V gave up 3 bases and J gave up 6 bases, with 9 bases separating them. The CDR3 region has the DNA TGTGCCAGCAGCTTCGCTTTGGGCAATGAGCAGTTCTTC. Protein product: CASSFALGNEQFF.

This clone was found once. The gene calls are TRBV30 and TRBJ1-3; possibly TRBD1 for D (5 bases). Germline CDR1 GTSNPN, CDR2 SVGIG (reference sequence). V lost 8 bases and J 4 bases, leaving 15 bases between the germline ends. The CDR3 sequence is 13 residues long. The chain's CDR3 is CARGGVLGNTIYF. The CDR3 DNA is TGTGCCCGCGGGGGGGTCCTAGGAAACACCATATATTTT.

This chain connects TRBV7-2 to TRBJ2-1; 7 bases agree with TRBD2. The germline V gene has CDR1 SGHTA and CDR2 FQGNSA. This CDR3 is 16 amino acids long. V gave up 5 bases and J gave up 2 bases; unmatched junction bases: 9. The CDR3 here is CASSRMGGLPYNEQFF. The CDR3 nucleotides are TGTGCCAGCAGCCGTATGGGGGGACTACCCTACAATGAGCAGTTCTTC.